The sequence of this T cell receptor (beta chain) was determined in a study of chemoradiotherapy in HPV16-positive cancers (dated 2022 in TCRdb). Concerning the study at large: Candidate HPV-specific T-cell clones and common TCR motifs were defined by functional T-cell assays performed on cells from two HPV16-positive patients. The candidate HPV-specific TCRs and motifs were subsequently tracked in TCR repertoires obtained from approximately 91 patients with HPV-related cancers. The study set out to ask whether T-cell immunity against the HPV oncoproteins E6 and E7 changes over the course of chemoradiotherapy and whether that immunity affects survival. Overall study results and their limits: Expansion of candidate HPV-specific clones and E7-related TCR motifs was observed in the tumor microenvironment during treatment, whereas no such expansion was observed for non-HPV-specific T cells. Only a couple of HPV16-positive patients were used to derive the functional definition of HPV-specific T cells, and the survival association was reported for HPV16-positive patients. In HPV16-positive patients, expansion of HPV-responsive T cells during chemoradiotherapy was associated with improved recurrence-free survival.

Library method: the immunoSEQ multiplex PCR assay. Sourced from immuneACCESS, this table was stored by TCRdb with only in-frame sequences that have V and J called. A share of the clones is absent; for the studies checked, an unresolved V gene accounts for under half, and the remainder has no known explanation. The sample includes under 85,000 clones, with about 90% observed a single time. Jointly, the top ten make up under 4.5% of the sample. Trimming takes 0 bases from V and 3 bases from J, and the germline ends sit 11 bases apart. The CDR3, from cysteine to phenylalanine, totals 15 residues. Kept here is only the CDR3 DNA, which spans 45 bases and is read in frame from base 1. The germline V gene yields MNHEY for CDR1 and SVGAGI for CDR2. With regard to this clone: Its recognized antigen is unknown. Per-nucleotide qualities are absent, and no much larger clonotype sits a single base away.

Repertoires were sampled multiple times during chemoradiotherapy, which allowed clonal expansion in the tumor microenvironment to be followed. The clonotype originates from a human donor with HPV-associated anogenital cancer. The material sequenced was blood, taken from a patient who underwent chemoradiotherapy. The chain links TRBV6-5 with TRBJ1-2, with the D gene not clear enough to name. The CDR3 protein is CASSYSYPMDYGYTF. The bases are TGTGCCAGCAGTTACTCGTATCCCATGGACTATGGCTACACCTTC.